What follows are 12 T cell receptor beta chains derived from one specimen sequenced in a study of neurological immune-mediated disorders. One entry per CDR3 protein results from TCRdb running MiXCR on the 5' RACE reads. The sample shows tens of thousands of distinct CDR3 sequences, 10% to 12% of them seen only once. Sequencing input: PBMCs. The receptors shown here come from a man between 60 and 70 years old in good health.

This clonotype was detected many times. J is TRBJ1-2 and V is TRBV9; TRBD1 aligns across 8 bases. The CDR3 contains 13 residues. Germline CDR1 reads SGDLS; CDR2 reads YYNGEE. Trimming removed 4 bases from V and 9 bases from J; junction bases left unmatched: 8. The DNA of the CDR3 is TGTGCCAGCAGCCCCCGACAGGGGATCAGCTACACCTTC. It encodes CASSPRQGISYTF.

This clonotype was counted ten times or more. V is TRBV14 and J is TRBJ1-2; possible D gene TRBD1, 6 bases. V was trimmed by 4 bases and J by 2 bases, leaving 17 bases between them. Germline CDR1 is SGHDN and CDR2 is FVKESK. CDR3 length equals 16 residues. The CDR3 sequence: CASSPHLSGANYGYTF. CDR3 nucleotide sequence: TGTGCCAGCAGCCCCCATCTATCAGGGGCGAACTATGGCTACACCTTC.

This clonotype occurred many times. The rearrangement uses TRBV5-1 and TRBJ2-1; D remains ambiguous. The germline V gene encodes CDR1 SGHRS and CDR2 YFSETQ. The CDR3 is 15 residues long. Trimming took off 0 bases at V and 4 bases at J, with 11 bases between the two ends. CDR3 residues: CASSLDLGLYNEQFF. CDR3 DNA sequence: TGCGCCAGCAGCTTGGACTTGGGCTTATACAATGAGCAGTTCTTC. The entire variable domain, with the rest obtained from reference TRBV5-1 and TRBJ2-1, is as follows: KAGVTQTPRYLIKTRGQQVTLSCSPISGHRSVSWYQQTPGQGLQFLFEYFSETQRNKGNFPGRFSGRQFSNSRSEMNVSTLELGDSALYLCASSLDLGLYNEQFFGPGTRLTVL.

This clonotype was found many times. The V gene is TRBV5-1, the J gene TRBJ1-6; D is unclear. V lost 0 bases and J 10 bases, leaving 11 bases between the germline ends. Germline-derived CDR1 and CDR2 are SGHRS and YFSETQ. The CDR3 loop spans 14 amino acids. CDR3 region: CASSLVQSESPLHF. Written as DNA, the CDR3 is TGCGCCAGCAGCTTGGTTCAGTCGGAGTCACCCCTCCACTTT.

In this sample, this clonotype turned up many times. V and J are TRBV14 and TRBJ2-3; D gene uncertain. Trimming removed 5 bases from V and 5 bases from J, with 17 bases in between. The CDR3 has 15 residues. Germline CDR1 is SGHDN and CDR2 is FVKESK. The CDR3 DNA is TGTGCCAGCAGCGAAAGCATCCAGATAAGAGATACGCAGTATTTT. Translation gives CASSESIQIRDTQYF.

There are many counts of this clonotype. The V and J genes are TRBV7-2 and TRBJ2-3, with D perhaps TRBD2 (5 bases). This CDR3 region has 17 residues. The ends were cut back, 4 bases at V and 2 bases at J, with 19 bases in the middle. The germline V gene encodes CDR1 SGHTA and CDR2 FQGNSA. The CDR3 DNA reads as TGTGCCAGCAGCTCCTACGGGTCACTAGGCGTCACAGATACGCAGTATTTT. It encodes CASSSYGSLGVTDTQYF. Looking up the rest from reference TRBV7-2 and TRBJ2-3 gives the full variable domain: GAGVSQSPSNKVTEKGKDVELRCDPISGHTALYWYRQSLGQGLEFLIYFQGNSAPDKSGLPSDRFSAERTGGSVSTLTIQRTQQEDSAVYLCASSSYGSLGVTDTQYFGPGTRLTVL.

This clonotype has at least ten counts. The chain has TRBV14 and TRBJ1-6; D is uncertain. CDR1 and CDR2 from the germline V gene are SGHDN and FVKESK. This CDR3 has 13 residues. V gave up 1 base and J gave up 9 bases, with 7 bases separating them. The CDR3 here is CASSQGWISPLHF. The CDR3 DNA reads TGTGCCAGCAGCCAAGGCTGGATTTCACCCCTCCACTTT.

This clonotype was seen many times. The chain recombines TRBV6-2 or TRBV6-3 with TRBJ2-5; 11 bases agree with TRBD2. The J segment lost 4 bases and the V segment lost 2 bases, leaving 12 bases of the junction unmatched. Looked up from germline, CDR1 is MNHEY and CDR2 is SVGEGT. The length of the CDR3 is 18 residues. CDR3 nucleotides: TGTGCCAGCAGTTACGGCCTAGCGGGGGGTCCGAAGAGAGAGACCCAGTACTTC. This encodes CASSYGLAGGPKRETQYF.

This clonotype appeared many times. The chain links TRBV7-9 to TRBJ2-5, with TRBD1 as a possible D gene (6 bases). CDR3 length equals 17 residues. Germline V lookup: CDR1 SEHNR, CDR2 FQNEAQ (reference sequence). Trimming removed 5 bases from V and 1 base from J, with 20 bases in between. The CDR3, as DNA: TGTGCCAGCAGCGGACGGGGCAGGGGACCTATCCAAGAGACCCAGTACTTC. Translating gives CASSGRGRGPIQETQYF.

This clonotype has a single count. The V gene is TRBV20-1, the J gene TRBJ2-5; 8 bases map to TRBD2. Trimming cost V 5 bases and J 3 bases; bases outside gene matches: 11. The length of the CDR3 is 15 residues. From germline, CDR1 is DFQATT and CDR2 SNEGSKA (reference sequence). CDR3 loop: CSASRLACSKETQYF. The CDR3 bases are TGCAGTGCTTCCCGACTAGCGTGCTCCAAAGAGACCCAGTACTTC.

This clonotype showed up many times. The V and J genes are TRBV11-2 and TRBJ1-1; D is ambiguous. Trimming took off 3 bases at V and 1 base at J, with 15 bases between the two ends. The CDR3 is 16 amino acids. Germline lookup yields CDR1 SGHAT and CDR2 FQNNGV. This CDR3 is CASSFRAALGNTEAFF. CDR3 nucleotide sequence: TGTGCCAGCAGCTTCCGGGCCGCCCTCGGGAACACTGAAGCTTTCTTT.

This clonotype was detected many times. The chain recombines TRBV7-2 with TRBJ2-7; either TRBD1 or TRBD2 may fit D (5 bases each). The CDR3 extends over 13 amino acids. Germline loops: CDR1 SGHTA, CDR2 FQGNSA. The germline V and J ends were trimmed by 3 bases and 0 bases, with 6 bases remaining between them. The CDR3 spells CASSFGGSYEQYF. In nucleotides, the CDR3 is TGTGCCAGCAGCTTTGGGGGCTCCTACGAGCAGTACTTC.